What follows are 11 T cell receptor beta chains derived from one specimen sequenced in a study of read filtering for tumor transcriptome and immune sequencing. From 350 to 500 ng of RNA, a library with molecular barcoded alpha/delta and beta/gamma adaptors was made. TCRdb reanalysed the reads using MiXCR and keeps one entry per CDR3 protein. The repertoire holds some 80,000 distinct CDR3 sequences, with 12% as singletons. Input material: a population of CD138-negative cells sorted from bone marrow. These receptors were taken from a donor aged 40 or older with multiple myeloma.

Many counts were recorded for this clonotype. In DNA, the CDR3 is TGTGCCAGCAGCTATGGACAGTGGGGTGAGCAGTTCTTC. Its translation: CASSYGQWGEQFF. The rearrangement links TRBV7-9 to TRBJ2-1; a possible D gene is TRBD1 (6 bases). V was shortened by 4 bases and J by 9 bases, with 13 bases between the two germline ends. The CDR3 has 13 amino acids. The germline V gene encodes CDR1 SEHNR and CDR2 FQNEAQ (reference sequence).

This clonotype was detected many times. The CDR3 loop reads CASSPWDLEDTQYF. For the CDR3, the DNA is TGTGCCAGCAGCCCCTGGGACCTGGAGGATACGCAGTATTTT. The rearrangement joins TRBV13 to TRBJ2-3; the D call may be TRBD1 or TRBD2 (5 bases each). V lost 5 bases, J lost 6 bases, and 15 bases lay in between. From germline, CDR1 is PRHDT and CDR2 FYEKMQ (reference sequence). This CDR3 comprises 14 residues.

The sample holds many counts of this clonotype. The V gene is TRBV20-1, the J gene TRBJ2-5; perhaps TRBD1 as D (6 bases). The germline V gene has CDR1 DFQATT and CDR2 SNEGSKA (reference sequence). The CDR3 is 15 amino acids. The ends were cut back, 2 bases at V and 4 bases at J, with 17 bases in the middle. CDR3 in amino acids: CSARKSQGVGETQYF. The CDR3 DNA reads TGCAGTGCTAGAAAATCACAGGGAGTTGGAGAGACCCAGTACTTC.

The table lists this clonotype with a few counts. The V and J genes are TRBV20-1 and TRBJ2-7; 11 positions match TRBD2. The CDR3 length is 14 residues. The germline V gene has CDR1 DFQATT and CDR2 SNEGSKA (reference sequence). Trimming took 6 bases from V and 4 from J; bases not matched to a gene: 8. The CDR3 region has the DNA TGCAGTGCGGGGAGACTAGCGGGAATATACGAGCAGTACTTC. Its protein is CSAGRLAGIYEQYF.

This clonotype was counted ten times or more. The chain uses TRBV29-1 and TRBJ2-1; unclear D gene. The CDR3 runs to 12 residues. The ends were cut back, 0 bases at V and 7 bases at J, with 7 bases in the middle. Germline values: CDR1 SQVTM, CDR2 ANQGSEA. The chain's CDR3 is CSVEDSTNEQFF. As DNA, the CDR3 is TGCAGCGTTGAAGATAGCACAAATGAGCAGTTCTTC.

About this clonotype itself: Since a much larger clone is just one base distant, this may be a read error. The chain is built from TRBV5-1 and TRBJ2-1, with TRBD2 identical over 8 bases. Germline CDR1 SGHRS, CDR2 YFSETQ. The CDR3 contains 12 residues. This chain's CDR3 is CASNSGNNGQFF. The CDR3 DNA reads as TGCGCCAGCAATAGCGGGAACAATGGGCAGTTCTTC. Full variable domain (outside the CDR3, taken from reference TRBV5-1 and TRBJ2-1): KAGVTQTPRYLIKTRGQQVTLSCSPISGHRSVSWYQQTPGQGLQFLFEYFSETQRNKGNFPGRFSGRQFSNSRSEMNVSTLELGDSALYLCASNSGNNGQFFGPGTRLTVL.

This clonotype was picked up many times. V and J are TRBV28 and TRBJ1-1; 8 bases agree with TRBD1. CDR3 length: 14 amino acids. Germline assignment: CDR1 MDHEN and CDR2 SYDVKM. J lost 5 bases, V lost 1 base, and 3 bases had no gene match. The CDR3: CASSLSGGFTEAFF. CDR3 sequence (DNA): TGTGCCAGCAGTTTATCAGGGGGCTTTACTGAAGCTTTCTTT.

This clonotype was detected ten times or more. The chain joins TRBV7-3 to TRBJ1-1; possible D gene TRBD1, 6 bases. The germline V gene has CDR1 SGHTA and CDR2 FQGTGA. The CDR3 length is 15 residues. V lost 4 bases and J 0 bases, leaving 12 bases between the germline ends. The CDR3 region has the DNA TGTGCCAGCAGCTCCTCCGGGACACTGAACACTGAAGCTTTCTTT. Translated: CASSSSGTLNTEAFF.

This clonotype appeared many times. The chain recombines TRBV6-5 with TRBJ1-5, with TRBD1 matching 8 bases. The CDR3 sequence is 15 residues long. From germline, CDR1 is MNHEY and CDR2 SVGAGI. V lost 6 bases to trimming and J lost 7 bases; unmatched junction nucleotides: 11. CDR3: CASRKGGRGQQPQHF. The CDR3, as DNA: TGTGCCAGCAGGAAGGGCGGCAGGGGGCAACAGCCCCAGCATTTT.

Many counts were recorded for this clonotype. Written as DNA, the CDR3 is TGTGCCAGCAGCTTAAATCGACTAGCGGGTTACAATGAGCAGTTCTTC. Translating it yields CASSLNRLAGYNEQFF. The gene calls are TRBV7-2 and TRBJ2-1, with 10 bases aligning to TRBD2. The germline gives CDR1 SGHTA, CDR2 FQGNSA. The CDR3 is made up of 16 amino acids. Trimming removed 2 bases from V and 4 bases from J; junction bases left unmatched: 5.

This clonotype has a count of ten or more. The chain employs TRBV11-2 and TRBJ2-7, with TRBD2 identical over 11 bases. V shed 5 bases, J shed 1 base, and the junction held 13 bases outside the gene matches. The CDR3 covers 18 residues. CDR1 and CDR2 (germline): SGHAT, FQNNGV. The CDR3 DNA reads TGTGCCAGCAGCCCGAGGGGAGGACTAGCGGGTAGGTCCTACGAGCAGTACTTC. Translating it yields CASSPRGGLAGRSYEQYF.